This TCR beta chain was identified during a study of PD-1 blockade in mismatch repair-deficient tumors. The CDR3 consists of 13 residues. Trimming cost V 2 bases and J 3 bases, with 6 bases left between them. Per the germline V gene, CDR1 is SGHRS and CDR2 is YFSETQ. Noted time point: 10-day in vitro stimulation with candidate neoantigen peptide 5. The TCR-sequenced patients were a few responders to pembrolizumab. Several ELISpot-reactive neoantigen peptides each drove an approximately 10-day in vitro stimulation. Comments on this clone: The antigen is unknown.

The repertoire was sequenced with immunoSEQ multiplex PCR; TCRdb's copy has only in-frame clones and lacks some. The sample records around 15,000 clones, around 80% being singletons. The chain employs TRBV5-1 and TRBJ1-5; D unresolved. The origin of this receptor is an adult with mismatch repair-deficient cancer. The sample here was cells cultured in vitro, taken from a patient treated with pembrolizumab. This chain's CDR3 is CASSFGLNQPQHF. As DNA, the CDR3 is TGCGCCAGCAGCTTTGGGCTCAATCAGCCCCAGCATTTT.